These T cell receptor beta chains were read from a single sample in a study of T cells in localized non-small cell lung cancer. Method: immunoSEQ multiplex PCR; TCRdb's copy keeps in-frame clones and lacks some. The sample holds 25,000 to 35,000 clones; more than 75% are singletons and the top ten take 10% to 15%. Material: peripheral blood, obtained before any cancer treatment. The source of these receptors is an older female donor with stage III squamous cell lung carcinoma. Each CDR3 is given with its conserved first and last residue. The D gene is left open where the match is weak. Expanded clones are given a class, and other clones once, few, many or no size at all.

V gene: TRBV19; clone size: once; J gene: TRBJ1-5; D gene: -; CDR3 protein: CASSWTYYSNQPQHF; CDR3 DNA: TGTGCCAGTAGTTGGACTTACTATAGCAATCAGCCCCAGCATTTT
V gene: TRBV9; clone size: -; J gene: TRBJ2-1; D gene: -; CDR3 protein: CASSVAGYMAYNEQFF; CDR3 DNA: TGTGCCAGCAGCGTAGCCGGCTACATGGCTTACAATGAGCAGTTCTTC
V gene: TRBV2; clone size: few; J gene: TRBJ1-5; D gene: -; CDR3 protein: CASRTDSNQPQHF; CDR3 DNA: TGTGCCAGCAGGACGGATAGCAATCAGCCCCAGCATTTT
V gene: TRBV28; clone size: -; J gene: TRBJ1-5; D gene: -; CDR3 protein: CASSLGHRLGNQPQHF; CDR3 DNA: TGTGCCAGCAGTCTGGGACACCGGCTGGGCAATCAGCCCCAGCATTTT
V gene: TRBV19; clone size: -; J gene: TRBJ2-7; D gene: -; CDR3 protein: CASSRGTSYEQYF; CDR3 DNA: TGTGCCAGTAGTAGGGGGACCTCCTACGAGCAGTACTTC
V gene: TRBV20-1; clone size: -; J gene: TRBJ2-3; D gene: -; CDR3 protein: CSASDTDTQYF; CDR3 DNA: TGCAGTGCAAGTGACACAGATACGCAGTATTTT
V gene: TRBV6-9; clone size: few; J gene: TRBJ2-7; D gene: -; CDR3 protein: CASSYSYEVQEQYF; CDR3 DNA: TGTGCCAGCAGTTATTCCTACGAGGTCCAGGAGCAGTACTTC
V gene: TRBV10-3; clone size: -; J gene: TRBJ2-1; D gene: TRBD2; CDR3 protein: CAITTSGGTEQFF; CDR3 DNA: TGTGCCATTACGACTAGCGGGGGGACCGAGCAGTTCTTC
V gene: TRBV5-1; clone size: -; J gene: TRBJ1-1; D gene: TRBD1; CDR3 protein: CASSLATGPGQGHTEAFF; CDR3 DNA: TGCGCCAGCAGCTTAGCTACGGGACCGGGACAGGGACACACTGAAGCTTTCTTT
V gene: TRBV11-2; clone size: -; J gene: TRBJ2-7; D gene: TRBD1; CDR3 protein: CASSLGQGTFYEQYF; CDR3 DNA: TGTGCCAGCAGCTTAGGACAGGGGACCTTCTACGAGCAGTACTTC
V gene: TRBV9; clone size: -; J gene: TRBJ2-5; D gene: -; CDR3 protein: CASSPLRGPSQETQYF; CDR3 DNA: TGTGCCAGCAGCCCTTTGCGGGGGCCCTCCCAAGAGACCCAGTACTTC
V gene: TRBV10-3; clone size: -; J gene: TRBJ2-7; D gene: TRBD2; CDR3 protein: CAISGGLAGVYEQYF; CDR3 DNA: TGTGCCATCAGTGGGGGACTAGCGGGAGTATACGAGCAGTACTTC
V gene: TRBV5-1; clone size: few; J gene: TRBJ2-7; D gene: -; CDR3 protein: CASSQLLGADEQYF; CDR3 DNA: TGCGCCAGCAGCCAACTGCTAGGGGCGGACGAGCAGTACTTC
V gene: TRBV6-5; clone size: -; J gene: TRBJ2-5; D gene: -; CDR3 protein: CASSYTGVGVRAQYF; CDR3 DNA: TGTGCCAGCAGTTACACCGGGGTCGGGGTTAGGGCCCAGTACTTC